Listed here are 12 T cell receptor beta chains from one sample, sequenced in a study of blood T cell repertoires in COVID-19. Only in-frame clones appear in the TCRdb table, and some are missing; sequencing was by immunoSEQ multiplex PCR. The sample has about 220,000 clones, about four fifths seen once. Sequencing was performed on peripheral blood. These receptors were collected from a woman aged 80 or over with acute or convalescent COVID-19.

This chain's CDR3 is CASRPSGGAGTGELFF. The CDR3 coding sequence is TGTGCCAGCAGACCCAGCGGGGGGGCGGGCACCGGGGAGCTGTTTTTT. This chain joins TRBV3-1 (or the pseudogene TRBV3-2) and TRBJ2-2, with TRBD2 identical over 10 bases. CDR3 length equals 16 residues. After removal of 6 bases from V and 4 bases from J, the junction contained 8 bases not matched to a gene. Germline loops: CDR1 LGHDT, CDR2 YNNKEL (reference sequence).

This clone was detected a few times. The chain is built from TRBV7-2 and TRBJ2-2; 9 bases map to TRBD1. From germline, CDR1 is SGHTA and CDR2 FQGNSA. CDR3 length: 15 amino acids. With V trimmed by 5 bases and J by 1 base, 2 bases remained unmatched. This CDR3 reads CASSTDRGNTGELFF. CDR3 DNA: TGTGCCAGCAGCACGGACAGGGGGAACACCGGGGAGCTGTTTTTT.

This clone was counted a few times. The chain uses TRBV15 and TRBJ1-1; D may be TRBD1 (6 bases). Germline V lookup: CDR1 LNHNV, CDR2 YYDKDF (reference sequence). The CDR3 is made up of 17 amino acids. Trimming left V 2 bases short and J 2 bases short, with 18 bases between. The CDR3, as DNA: TGTGCCACCAGCAGAAGCGGGACATACAACTTAAACACTGAAGCTTTCTTT. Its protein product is CATSRSGTYNLNTEAFF.

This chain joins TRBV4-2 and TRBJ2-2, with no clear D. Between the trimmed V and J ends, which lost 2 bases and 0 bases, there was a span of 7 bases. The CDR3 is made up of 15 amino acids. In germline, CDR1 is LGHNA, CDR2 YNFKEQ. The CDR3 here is CASSQYGPNTGELFF. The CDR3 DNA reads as TGTGCCAGCAGCCAATACGGTCCGAACACCGGGGAGCTGTTTTTT.

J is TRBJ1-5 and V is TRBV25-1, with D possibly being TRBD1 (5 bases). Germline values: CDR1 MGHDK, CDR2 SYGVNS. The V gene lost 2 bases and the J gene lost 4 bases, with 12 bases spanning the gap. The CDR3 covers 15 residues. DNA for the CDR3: TGTGCCAGCAGTGAAGGCGGGGCCTCAAATCAGCCCCAGCATTTT. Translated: CASSEGGASNQPQHF.

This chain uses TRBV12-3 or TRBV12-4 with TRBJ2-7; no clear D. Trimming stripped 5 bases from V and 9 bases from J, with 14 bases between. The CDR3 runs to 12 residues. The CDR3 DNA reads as TGTGCCAGCAGTCAGACTTCCCTGGGGCAGTACTTC. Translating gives CASSQTSLGQYF.

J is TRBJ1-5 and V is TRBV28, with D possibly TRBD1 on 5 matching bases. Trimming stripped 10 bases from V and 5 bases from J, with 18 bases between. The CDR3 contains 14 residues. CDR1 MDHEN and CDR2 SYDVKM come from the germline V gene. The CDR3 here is CATTRQRGDQPQHF. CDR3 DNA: TGTGCCACCACGAGACAGAGAGGCGATCAGCCCCAGCATTTT.

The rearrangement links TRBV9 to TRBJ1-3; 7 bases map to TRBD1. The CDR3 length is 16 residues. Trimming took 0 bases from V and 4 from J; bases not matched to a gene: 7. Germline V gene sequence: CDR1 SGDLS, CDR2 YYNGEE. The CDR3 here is CASSVDRGELGNTIYF. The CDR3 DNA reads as TGTGCCAGCAGCGTAGACAGGGGAGAGTTAGGAAACACCATATATTTT. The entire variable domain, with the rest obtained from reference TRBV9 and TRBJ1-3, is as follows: DSGVTQTPKHLITATGQRVTLRCSPRSGDLSVYWYQQSLDQGLQFLIQYYNGEERAKGNILERFSAQQFPDLHSELNLSSLELGDSALYFCASSVDRGELGNTIYFGEGSWLTVV.

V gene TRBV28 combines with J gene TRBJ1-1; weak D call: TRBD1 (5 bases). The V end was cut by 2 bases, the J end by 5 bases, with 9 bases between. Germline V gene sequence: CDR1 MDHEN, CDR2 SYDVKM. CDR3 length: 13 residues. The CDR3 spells CASSLPGRTEAFF. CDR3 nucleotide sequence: TGTGCCAGCAGTTTACCAGGGCGGACTGAAGCTTTCTTT.

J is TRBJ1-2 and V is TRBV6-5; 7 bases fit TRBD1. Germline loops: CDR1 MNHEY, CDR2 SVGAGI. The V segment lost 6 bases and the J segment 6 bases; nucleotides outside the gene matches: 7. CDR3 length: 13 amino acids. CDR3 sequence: CASRRRQGNGYTF. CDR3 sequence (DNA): TGTGCCAGCAGGAGGAGACAGGGAAATGGCTACACCTTC.

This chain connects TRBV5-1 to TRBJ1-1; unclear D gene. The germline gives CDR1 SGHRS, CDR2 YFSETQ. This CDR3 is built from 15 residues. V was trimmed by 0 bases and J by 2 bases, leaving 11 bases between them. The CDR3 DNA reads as TGCGCCAGCAGCTTGGATTGGTCGGGAAACACTGAAGCTTTCTTT. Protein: CASSLDWSGNTEAFF.

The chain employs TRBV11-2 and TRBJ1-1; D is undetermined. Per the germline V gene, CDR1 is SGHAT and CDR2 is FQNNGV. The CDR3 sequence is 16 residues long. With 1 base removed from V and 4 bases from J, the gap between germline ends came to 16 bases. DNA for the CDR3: TGTGCCAGCAGCTTAGGGCTCCGGATTTGGAGCACTGAAGCTTTCTTT. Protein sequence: CASSLGLRIWSTEAFF.